A selection of T cell receptor beta chains follows, all from one sample in a study of response to subunit inactivated influenza vaccine. MiXCR, run by TCRdb on the RT-PCR reads, gives a single entry per CDR3 protein. The sample includes around 750,000 distinct CDR3 sequences, roughly 20% of them seen just once. The sequencing here drew on PBMCs from blood, taken less than 6 days after vaccination. The receptors come from a man in his fifties or sixties who received an inactivated influenza vaccine. The CDR3 runs from the conserved cysteine through the conserved F or W. The D gene is left open where the match is weak. Clone size appears in some rows only: once, few, many, or a class for an expanded clone.

abundance: -; v_gene: TRBV5-1; d_gene: -; j_gene: TRBJ2-1; CDR3nt: TGCGCCAGCAGCTTGGGGGACATGAGGCATGAGCAGTTCTTC; CDR3aa: CASSLGDMRHEQFF
abundance: few; v_gene: TRBV4-3; d_gene: -; j_gene: TRBJ2-1; CDR3nt: TGCGCCAGCAGCCAAGAACTCGGGACCGATCTTTTTTATGAGCAGTTCTTC; CDR3aa: CASSQELGTDLFYEQFF
abundance: few; v_gene: TRBV28; d_gene: -; j_gene: TRBJ1-1; CDR3nt: TGTGCCAGCAGTTTATTACAGCCGAACACTGAAGCTTTCTTT; CDR3aa: CASSLLQPNTEAFF
abundance: -; v_gene: TRBV10-3; d_gene: -; j_gene: TRBJ2-1; CDR3nt: TGTGCCATCAGAGGGCTAGTGGGGAATGAGCAGTTCTTC; CDR3aa: CAIRGLVGNEQFF
abundance: many; v_gene: TRBV20-1; d_gene: -; j_gene: TRBJ1-5; CDR3nt: TGCAGTGCCAGGGAGTCTGGGGCAGGTTTCAATCAGCCCCAGCATTTT; CDR3aa: CSARESGAGFNQPQHF
abundance: -; v_gene: TRBV5-8; d_gene: -; j_gene: TRBJ2-1; CDR3nt: TGTGCCAGCAACTCGGACGGGTGGAATGAGCAGTTCTTC; CDR3aa: CASNSDGWNEQFF
abundance: few; v_gene: TRBV18; d_gene: -; j_gene: TRBJ2-5; CDR3nt: TGTGCCAGCTCACCACCTATTGAGCCAGAGACCCAGTACTTC; CDR3aa: CASSPPIEPETQYF
abundance: many; v_gene: TRBV5-1; d_gene: TRBD2; j_gene: TRBJ2-1; CDR3nt: TGCGCCAGCAGCTTAGGACTAGCGGGAGCCCACAATGAGCAGTTCTTC; CDR3aa: CASSLGLAGAHNEQFF
abundance: few; v_gene: TRBV7-9; d_gene: -; j_gene: TRBJ1-1; CDR3nt: TGTGCCAGCAGCTTAACTCCGGGGGCGAGAACTGAAGCTTTCTTT; CDR3aa: CASSLTPGARTEAFF
abundance: -; v_gene: TRBV24-1; d_gene: -; j_gene: TRBJ2-1; CDR3nt: TGTGCCACCAGTGATTCCGGGTACTACAATGAGCAGTTCTTC; CDR3aa: CATSDSGYYNEQFF
abundance: many; v_gene: TRBV6-5; d_gene: -; j_gene: TRBJ2-1; CDR3nt: TGTGCCAGCAGTTACGGGCAGTACAATGAGCAGTTCTTC; CDR3aa: CASSYGQYNEQFF
abundance: -; v_gene: TRBV7-9; d_gene: TRBD1; j_gene: TRBJ1-4; CDR3nt: TGTGCCAGCAGGGAAAGCGGGACAGGGGAGGAAAAACTGTTTTTT; CDR3aa: CASRESGTGEEKLFF
abundance: many; v_gene: TRBV7-9; d_gene: -; j_gene: TRBJ1-1; CDR3nt: TGTGCCAGCAGCTTAGTTCCAGGGAGCACTGAAGCTTTCTTT; CDR3aa: CASSLVPGSTEAFF
abundance: few; v_gene: TRBV7-6; d_gene: -; j_gene: TRBJ2-1; CDR3nt: TGTGCCAGCAGCTTATACGGGGGTACGAATGAGCAGTTCTTC; CDR3aa: CASSLYGGTNEQFF
abundance: -; v_gene: TRBV5-1; d_gene: -; j_gene: TRBJ1-2; CDR3nt: TGCGCCAGCAGCCCGGGGGGACAACTAGGCTATGGCTACACCTTC; CDR3aa: CASSPGGQLGYGYTF
abundance: -; v_gene: TRBV7-9; d_gene: -; j_gene: TRBJ2-1; CDR3nt: TGTGCCAGCAGCTTAGTGGGCCTGACTACCGGGGGTGAGCAGTTCTTC; CDR3aa: CASSLVGLTTGGEQFF
abundance: few; v_gene: TRBV25-1; d_gene: -; j_gene: TRBJ1-1; CDR3nt: TGTGCCAGCGCCCAGGGCCCTAAGGAAGCTTTCTTT; CDR3aa: CASAQGPKEAFF
abundance: -; v_gene: TRBV20-1; d_gene: TRBD1; j_gene: TRBJ1-4; CDR3nt: TGCAGTGCCAGGTCCGCAGGGGGCTATGAAAAACTGTTTTTT; CDR3aa: CSARSAGGYEKLFF
abundance: -; v_gene: TRBV6-5; d_gene: TRBD2; j_gene: TRBJ2-1; CDR3nt: TGTGCCAGCGGGACTAGCGGGTGGTGGTTCTTC; CDR3aa: CASGTSGWWFF
abundance: many; v_gene: TRBV7-9; d_gene: -; j_gene: TRBJ1-1; CDR3nt: TGTGCCAGCAGCTTATCAGGCTTGAACACTGAAGCTTTCTTT; CDR3aa: CASSLSGLNTEAFF
abundance: -; v_gene: TRBV20-1; d_gene: -; j_gene: TRBJ1-2; CDR3nt: TGCAGTGCTAGAGATGCCGAGGATAGGGGGGCCAATGGCTACACCTTC; CDR3aa: CSARDAEDRGANGYTF
abundance: few; v_gene: TRBV7-2; d_gene: TRBD1; j_gene: TRBJ1-2; CDR3nt: TGTGCCAGCAGGAGGGACAGGATGACCTATGGCTACACCTTC; CDR3aa: CASRRDRMTYGYTF
abundance: -; v_gene: TRBV18; d_gene: -; j_gene: TRBJ2-7; CDR3nt: TGTGCCAGCTCACCGTCAGGGGACATGTACTACGAGCAGTACTTC; CDR3aa: CASSPSGDMYYEQYF
abundance: few; v_gene: TRBV27; d_gene: -; j_gene: TRBJ1-5; CDR3nt: TGTGCCACCTCAGAAGGGGTATATCAGCCCCAGCATTTT; CDR3aa: CATSEGVYQPQHF
abundance: few; v_gene: TRBV10-3; d_gene: TRBD1; j_gene: TRBJ2-3; CDR3nt: TGTGCCATCACCCTTACAGGGGCGATCACAGATACGCAGTATTTT; CDR3aa: CAITLTGAITDTQYF
abundance: once; v_gene: TRBV9; d_gene: -; j_gene: TRBJ2-5; CDR3nt: TGTGCCAGCAGCGTAGCTCTGTCCCAAGAGACCCAGTACTTC; CDR3aa: CASSVALSQETQYF
abundance: -; v_gene: TRBV28; d_gene: -; j_gene: TRBJ2-7; CDR3nt: TGTGCCAGCAGCTACGACTATGTGAGCTCCTACGAGCAGTACTTC; CDR3aa: CASSYDYVSSYEQYF
abundance: -; v_gene: TRBV12-3/TRBV12-4; d_gene: TRBD1; j_gene: TRBJ1-6; CDR3nt: TGTGCCAGCAGACTGACAGGGGATAATTCACCCCTCCACTTT; CDR3aa: CASRLTGDNSPLHF
abundance: -; v_gene: TRBV25-1; d_gene: -; j_gene: TRBJ1-2; CDR3nt: TGTGCCAGCAGTGAGAGTTTAGTCAAACGACGGGATGGCTACACCTTC; CDR3aa: CASSESLVKRRDGYTF
abundance: few; v_gene: TRBV20-1; d_gene: -; j_gene: TRBJ2-2; CDR3nt: TGCAGTGCTTTGGGACTTCCTGGCACCGGGGAGCTGTTTTTT; CDR3aa: CSALGLPGTGELFF
abundance: few; v_gene: TRBV5-1; d_gene: -; j_gene: TRBJ2-7; CDR3nt: TGCGCCAGCAGCTCGCAGGGGCCCGAATACGAGCAGTACTTC; CDR3aa: CASSSQGPEYEQYF
abundance: once; v_gene: TRBV6-2/TRBV6-3; d_gene: TRBD2; j_gene: TRBJ2-7; CDR3nt: TGTGCCAGCAGAAGCGGGGGCTCTGGGGTTGTCGAGCAGTACTTC; CDR3aa: CASRSGGSGVVEQYF
abundance: -; v_gene: TRBV28; d_gene: TRBD1; j_gene: TRBJ2-7; CDR3nt: TGTGCCAGCCACCCCCACAACAGGGGCCCCTTTGAGCAGTACTTC; CDR3aa: CASHPHNRGPFEQYF
abundance: few; v_gene: TRBV7-9; d_gene: -; j_gene: TRBJ2-5; CDR3nt: TGTGCCAGCAGCTTAGATACGGCGGAGACCCAGTACTTC; CDR3aa: CASSLDTAETQYF
abundance: few; v_gene: TRBV20-1; d_gene: -; j_gene: TRBJ2-7; CDR3nt: TGCAGTGCCCCGGACAGCAGCTCCTACGAGCAGTACTTC; CDR3aa: CSAPDSSSYEQYF
abundance: -; v_gene: TRBV11-2; d_gene: TRBD2; j_gene: TRBJ2-1; CDR3nt: TGTGCCAGCAGCGAAGGACTAGCGATCATTTATGAGCAGTTCTTC; CDR3aa: CASSEGLAIIYEQFF
abundance: -; v_gene: TRBV5-1; d_gene: TRBD1; j_gene: TRBJ1-2; CDR3nt: TGCGCCAGCAGCTCTGGACAGGGATTTACCTATGGCTACACCTTC; CDR3aa: CASSSGQGFTYGYTF
abundance: -; v_gene: TRBV5-1; d_gene: -; j_gene: TRBJ2-3; CDR3nt: TGCGCCAGCAGCTTGGCCGCGGTAGCCGATAGAACAGATACGCAGTATTTT; CDR3aa: CASSLAAVADRTDTQYF